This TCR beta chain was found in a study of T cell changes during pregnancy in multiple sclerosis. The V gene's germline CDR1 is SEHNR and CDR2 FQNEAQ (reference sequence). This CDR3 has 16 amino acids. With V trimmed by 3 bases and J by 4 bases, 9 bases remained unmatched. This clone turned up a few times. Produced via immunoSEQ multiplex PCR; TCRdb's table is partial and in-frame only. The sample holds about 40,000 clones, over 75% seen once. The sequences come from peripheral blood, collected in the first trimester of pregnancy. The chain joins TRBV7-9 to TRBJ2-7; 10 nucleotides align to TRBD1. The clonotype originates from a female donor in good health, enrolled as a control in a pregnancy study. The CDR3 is CASSLETGTGVYEQYF. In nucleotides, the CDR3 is TGTGCCAGCAGCTTGGAGACCGGGACAGGGGTGTACGAGCAGTACTTC. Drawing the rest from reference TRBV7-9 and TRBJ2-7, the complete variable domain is DTGVSQNPRHKITKRGQNVTFRCDPISEHNRLYWYRQTLGQGPEFLTYFQNEAQLEKSRLLSDRFSAERPKGSFSTLEIQRTEQGDSAMYLCASSLETGTGVYEQYFGPGTRLTVT.